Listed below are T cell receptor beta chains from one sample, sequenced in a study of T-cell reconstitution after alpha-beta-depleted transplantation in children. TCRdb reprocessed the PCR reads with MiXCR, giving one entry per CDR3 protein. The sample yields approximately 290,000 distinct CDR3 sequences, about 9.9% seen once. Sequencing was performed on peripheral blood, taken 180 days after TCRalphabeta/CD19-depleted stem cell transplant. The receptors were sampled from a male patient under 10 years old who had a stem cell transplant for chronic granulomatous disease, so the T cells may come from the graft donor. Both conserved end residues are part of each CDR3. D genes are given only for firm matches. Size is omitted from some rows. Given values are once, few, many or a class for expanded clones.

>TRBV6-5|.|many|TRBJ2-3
CASSYSHITTDTQYF
TGTGCCAGCAGTTACTCCCACATAACCACAGATACGCAGTATTTT
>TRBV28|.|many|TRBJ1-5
CASSLLGGKGSNQPQHF
TGTGCCAGCAGTTTATTGGGGGGAAAGGGAAGCAATCAGCCCCAGCATTTT
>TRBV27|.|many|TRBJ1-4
CASSFIGEKLFF
TGTGCCAGCAGTTTTATCGGTGAAAAACTGTTTTTT
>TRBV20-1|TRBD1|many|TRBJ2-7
CSAGTGAYEQYF
TGCAGTGCTGGGACAGGGGCGTACGAGCAGTACTTC
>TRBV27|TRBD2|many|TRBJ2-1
CASSLSGSGRANEQFF
TGTGCCAGCAGTTTATCTGGTAGCGGGAGGGCCAATGAGCAGTTCTTC
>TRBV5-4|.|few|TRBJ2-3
CASSERSDTQYF
TGTGCCAGCAGCGAAAGGTCAGATACGCAGTATTTT
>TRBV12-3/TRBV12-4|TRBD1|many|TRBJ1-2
CASSKGAGYTF
TGTGCCAGCAGTAAGGGGGCTGGCTACACCTTC
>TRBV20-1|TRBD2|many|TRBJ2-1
CSASGGTRSYNEQFF
TGCAGTGCTAGTGGCGGGACTAGGTCCTACAATGAGCAGTTCTTC
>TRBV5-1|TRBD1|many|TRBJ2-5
CASSRDSRLETQYF
TGCGCCAGCAGCCGGGACAGTCGCTTGGAGACCCAGTACTTC
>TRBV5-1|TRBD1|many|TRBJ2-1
CASSRQGAVGYNEQFF
TGCGCCAGCAGCCGCCAGGGGGCGGTTGGCTACAATGAGCAGTTCTTC
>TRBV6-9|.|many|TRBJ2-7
CASSYKTYEQYF
TGTGCCAGCAGTTATAAAACCTACGAGCAGTACTTC
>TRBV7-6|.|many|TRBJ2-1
CASSLVEGGNEQFF
TGTGCCAGCAGCTTAGTTGAGGGTGGGAATGAGCAGTTCTTC
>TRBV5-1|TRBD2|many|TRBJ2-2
CASNSGGPSGELFF
TGCGCCAGCAATAGCGGGGGCCCCTCCGGGGAGCTGTTTTTT
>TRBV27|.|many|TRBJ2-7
CASSLFIGSTEQYF
TGTGCCAGCAGTTTATTTATCGGGTCAACGGAGCAGTACTTC
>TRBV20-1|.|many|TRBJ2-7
CSASSPSLGEQYF
TGCAGTGCTAGTTCTCCCTCCTTGGGGGAGCAGTACTTC
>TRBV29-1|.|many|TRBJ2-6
CSVNTGSGANVLTF
TGCAGCGTGAATACAGGGTCTGGGGCCAACGTCCTGACTTTC
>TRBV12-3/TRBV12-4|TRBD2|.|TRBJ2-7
CASRLLAGGYEQHF
TGTGCCAGCAGACTACTAGCGGGAGGATACGAGCAGCACTTC
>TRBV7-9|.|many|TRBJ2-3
CASSLDSAVKQYF
TGTGCCAGCAGCTTAGACTCGGCAGTCAAACAGTATTTT
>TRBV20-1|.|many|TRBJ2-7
CSARVVDSHWAEQYF
TGCAGTGCTAGAGTGGTGGACAGCCACTGGGCCGAGCAGTACTTC
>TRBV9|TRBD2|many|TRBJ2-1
CASSLVGTSDYNEQFF
TGTGCCAGCAGCCTCGTGGGGACTAGCGATTACAATGAGCAGTTCTTC
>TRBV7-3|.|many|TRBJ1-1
CASSPLGEGDAEAFF
TGTGCCAGCAGCCCATTGGGAGAGGGGGACGCTGAAGCTTTCTTT
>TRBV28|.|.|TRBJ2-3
CASSLSIGSAADTQYF
TGTGCCAGCAGTTTGTCGATTGGGAGTGCAGCAGATACGCAGTATTTT
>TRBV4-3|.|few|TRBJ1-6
CASSQLTRGKNSPLHF
TGCGCCAGCAGCCAACTAACTCGGGGCAAGAATTCACCCCTCCACTTT
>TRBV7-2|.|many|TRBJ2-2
CASSLAVGGLGTGELFF
TGTGCCAGCAGCTTAGCGGTCGGGGGCTTGGGCACCGGGGAGCTGTTTTTT
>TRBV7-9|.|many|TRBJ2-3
CASRRGRELDTQYF
TGTGCCAGCAGGAGGGGGCGGGAGCTAGATACGCAGTATTTT
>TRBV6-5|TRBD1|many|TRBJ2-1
CASSHGQDYNEQFF
TGTGCCAGCAGCCATGGACAGGACTACAATGAGCAGTTCTTC
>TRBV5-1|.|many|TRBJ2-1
CASSFGPSSNEQFF
TGCGCCAGCAGCTTTGGTCCCTCCTCTAATGAGCAGTTCTTC
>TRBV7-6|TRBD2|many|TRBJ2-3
CASSLGRTSFPDTQYF
TGTGCCAGCAGCTTAGGTCGGACTAGCTTTCCAGATACGCAGTATTTT
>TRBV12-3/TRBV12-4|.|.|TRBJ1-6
CASSLIHNSPLHF
TGTGCCAGCAGTTTAATCCATAATTCACCCCTCCACTTT
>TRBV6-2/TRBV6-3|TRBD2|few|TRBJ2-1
CASTLGLAGEYAFF
TGTGCCAGCACTTTAGGCCTAGCGGGAGAATATGCGTTCTTC
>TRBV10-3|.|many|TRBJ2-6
CATAGAGANVLTF
TGTGCCACCGCCGGGGCTGGGGCCAACGTCCTGACTTTC
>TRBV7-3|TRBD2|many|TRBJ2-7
CASSFGTSGVYEQYF
TGTGCCAGCAGCTTTGGGACTAGCGGAGTCTACGAGCAGTACTTC
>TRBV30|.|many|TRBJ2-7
CAWSRRTDGEQYF
TGTGCCTGGAGTCGAAGGACGGATGGCGAGCAGTACTTC
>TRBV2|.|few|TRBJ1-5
CASSEEGGRNQPQHF
TGTGCCAGCAGTGAAGAAGGGGGTAGGAATCAGCCCCAGCATTTT
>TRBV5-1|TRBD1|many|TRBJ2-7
CASTDRESYEQYF
TGCGCCAGCACCGACAGGGAATCCTACGAGCAGTACTTC
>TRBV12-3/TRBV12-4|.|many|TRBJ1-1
CASIGQMNTEAFF
TGTGCCAGCATCGGACAGATGAACACTGAAGCTTTCTTT
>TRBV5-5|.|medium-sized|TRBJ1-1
CASVRDLNTEAFF
TGTGCCAGCGTGAGGGATTTGAACACTGAAGCTTTCTTT
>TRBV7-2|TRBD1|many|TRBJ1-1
CASSLGYSGGHTEAFF
TGTGCCAGCAGCTTAGGATACTCAGGGGGGCACACTGAAGCTTTCTTT
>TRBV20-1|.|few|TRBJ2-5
CSASPGGPPETQYF
TGCAGTGCTAGCCCCGGGGGGCCCCCAGAGACCCAGTACTTC
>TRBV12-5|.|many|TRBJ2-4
CASGLYREAKNIQYF
TGTGCTAGTGGTTTGTACAGGGAAGCCAAAAACATTCAGTACTTC
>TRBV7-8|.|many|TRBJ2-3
CASSLAGDF
TGTGCCAGCAGCTTAGCAGGGGACTTT
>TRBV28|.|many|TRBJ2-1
CASSLFPGPSSYNEQFF
TGTGCCAGCAGTTTATTTCCGGGGCCGAGCTCCTACAATGAGCAGTTCTTC
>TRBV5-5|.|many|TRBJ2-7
CASSLAGWDRLYEQYF
TGTGCCAGCAGCTTGGCCGGGTGGGATCGTCTCTACGAGCAGTACTTC